The sequence of this TCR beta chain was determined in a study of post-analysis software for immune sequencing data. General study points: When patients were compared with controls, about five TRBV segments were more frequent, TRBV5-6, TRBV5-1 and TRBV20-1 among them.

The CDR3 spans 16 residues. The junction had 17 bases not matched to a gene; V was cut back by 7 bases and J by 5 bases. Germline assignment: CDR1 MNHEY and CDR2 SVGAGI. In its sample, this clonotype was seen many times. The antigen is unknown. Each TCR beta cDNA library carried unique molecular identifiers. One entry per CDR3 protein results from TCRdb running MiXCR on the PCR reads. The sample gives approximately 180,000 distinct CDR3 sequences, around 28% of which show up once; about 1.4% is in the top ten. Sequencing input: blood. V and J are TRBV6-5 and TRBJ2-7; TRBD2 matches 7 bases. This TCR derives from a girl aged 10 to 17 with multiple sclerosis. CDR3 region: CASMEMGESGIDEQYF. The CDR3 DNA sequence: TGTGCCAGCATGGAGATGGGTGAGAGCGGGATCGACGAGCAGTACTTC.